Following are 9 T cell receptor beta chains from one sample sequenced in a study of CD8 T cells in ankylosing spondylitis. TCRdb ran MiXCR on the 5' RACE reads and lists one entry per CDR3 protein. This table has 200,000 to 300,000 distinct CDR3 sequences, approximately 11% appearing once. The sequenced material came from blood, either unsorted or a sorted T cell fraction (not recorded which). The receptor set was obtained from a male donor with ankylosing spondylitis or in good health (not recorded which).

The chain couples TRBV7-9 to TRBJ2-1; 8 nucleotides agree with TRBD2. Trimming at V came to 1 base and at J to 3 bases, leaving 2 bases not matched to a gene. The germline V gene has CDR1 SEHNR and CDR2 FQNEAQ (reference sequence). This CDR3 is 15 amino acids long. CDR3 DNA sequence: TGTGCCAGCAGCTTAGGACGGGGGGGCTACAATGAGCAGTTCTTC. Amino acids: CASSLGRGGYNEQFF.

The table lists this clonotype with many counts. The genes are TRBV5-1 and TRBJ1-2; the match to TRBD1 covers 7 bases. This CDR3 is 14 amino acids long. V was pared by 2 bases and J by 7 bases, with 8 bases of the junction left unmatched. CDR1 is SGHRS, CDR2 YFSETQ, per germline. CDR3 DNA sequence: TGCGCCAGCAGCTTATCTACAGGGGCTCGTGGCTACACCTTC. Encoded protein: CASSLSTGARGYTF.

The V call is TRBV5-1, the J call TRBJ2-3; 7 positions agree with TRBD2. The CDR3 is 14 residues long. V gave up 7 bases and J gave up 2 bases; unmatched junction bases: 7. From germline, CDR1 is SGHRS and CDR2 YFSETQ. The CDR3 spells CASQRGDNTDTQYF. CDR3 sequence (DNA): TGCGCCAGCCAGCGGGGCGACAACACAGATACGCAGTATTTT. Full variable domain (outside the CDR3, taken from reference TRBV5-1 and TRBJ2-3): KAGVTQTPRYLIKTRGQQVTLSCSPISGHRSVSWYQQTPGQGLQFLFEYFSETQRNKGNFPGRFSGRQFSNSRSEMNVSTLELGDSALYLCASQRGDNTDTQYFGPGTRLTVL.

The sample holds many counts of this clonotype. V usage is TRBV20-1 and J usage is TRBJ1-2; a possible D gene is TRBD1 (5 bases). The V and J ends lost 5 bases and 0 bases respectively, with 13 bases between them. The germline CDR1 and CDR2 sequences are DFQATT and SNEGSKA (reference sequence). This CDR3 region has 14 residues. CDR3 bases: TGCAGTGCTTCCTGGGGGGGAACTAACTATGGCTACACCTTC. This encodes CSASWGGTNYGYTF.

This clonotype was found a few times. The CDR3 here is CASSLGSRGDEAFF. CDR3 coding DNA: TGTGCCAGCAGCTTAGGATCCAGGGGGGATGAAGCTTTCTTT. The chain joins TRBV13 to TRBJ1-1; 7 bases are a match to TRBD1. This CDR3 is built from 14 residues. V dropped 0 bases and J dropped 7; count of bases not matched to a gene: 5. Per germline, CDR1 PRHDT and CDR2 FYEKMQ (reference sequence).

This clonotype was observed many times. J is TRBJ1-5 and V is TRBV20-1, with 8 nucleotides matching TRBD1. The germline gives CDR1 DFQATT, CDR2 SNEGSKA (reference sequence). The CDR3 sequence is 15 residues long. V lost 3 bases, J lost 4 bases, and 8 bases stayed unmatched. The CDR3 region has the DNA TGCAGTGCTAGTTATTGGGGACAGGAGAATCAGCCCCAGCATTTT. Translating gives CSASYWGQENQPQHF.

The chain has TRBV24-1 and TRBJ2-2; D not certain. This CDR3 contains 15 residues. Germline CDR1 reads KGHDR; CDR2 reads SFDVKD. V was cut by 5 bases and J by 3 bases, with 12 bases left in between. CDR3 loop: CATSANRVHTGELFF. CDR3 in DNA: TGTGCCACCAGTGCTAACCGGGTCCACACCGGGGAGCTGTTTTTT.

This sequence joins TRBV12-3 or TRBV12-4 and TRBJ2-7, with 12 bases identical to TRBD2. The CDR3 covers 14 residues. Trimming at V came to 6 bases and at J to 3 bases, leaving 3 bases not matched to a gene. The CDR3 DNA reads as TGTGCCAGCAGGTCGACTAGCGGGGGCTACGAGCAGTACTTC. Translation: CASRSTSGGYEQYF.

The chain joins TRBV20-1 to TRBJ2-7; D is uncertain. Germline V gives CDR1 DFQATT, CDR2 SNEGSKA (reference sequence). V lost 5 bases and J 2 bases, leaving 10 bases between the germline ends. The CDR3 extends over 12 amino acids. The CDR3 DNA is TGCAGTGCTCCTTCCGTAGCCTACGAGCAGTACTTC. It is translated as CSAPSVAYEQYF.